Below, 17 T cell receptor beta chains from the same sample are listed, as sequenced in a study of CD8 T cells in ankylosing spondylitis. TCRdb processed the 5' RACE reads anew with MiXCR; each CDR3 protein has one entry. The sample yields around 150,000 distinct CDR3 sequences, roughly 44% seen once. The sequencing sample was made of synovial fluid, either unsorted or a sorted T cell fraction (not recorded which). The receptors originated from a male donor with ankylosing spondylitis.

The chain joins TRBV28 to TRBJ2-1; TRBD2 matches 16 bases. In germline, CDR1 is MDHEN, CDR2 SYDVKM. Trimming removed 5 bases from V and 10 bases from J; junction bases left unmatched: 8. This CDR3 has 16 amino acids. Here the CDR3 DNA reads TGTGCCAGCAGTGAGGGACTAGCGGGAGGGCCCTGGGAGCAGTTCTTC. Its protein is CASSEGLAGGPWEQFF.

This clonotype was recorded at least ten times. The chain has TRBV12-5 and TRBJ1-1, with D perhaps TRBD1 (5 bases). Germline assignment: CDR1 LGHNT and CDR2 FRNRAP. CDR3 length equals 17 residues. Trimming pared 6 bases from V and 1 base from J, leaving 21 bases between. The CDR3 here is CASGPGGFESRNTEAFF. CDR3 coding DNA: TGTGCTAGTGGGCCCGGGGGGTTCGAAAGCAGGAACACTGAAGCTTTCTTT.

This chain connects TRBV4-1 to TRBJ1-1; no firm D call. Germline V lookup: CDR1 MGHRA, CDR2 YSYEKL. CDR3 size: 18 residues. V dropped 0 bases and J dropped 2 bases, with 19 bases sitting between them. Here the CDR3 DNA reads TGCGCCAGCAGCCAAGAGTGGCTTTGGTTTATGGGTAACACTGAAGCTTTCTTT. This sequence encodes CASSQEWLWFMGNTEAFF.

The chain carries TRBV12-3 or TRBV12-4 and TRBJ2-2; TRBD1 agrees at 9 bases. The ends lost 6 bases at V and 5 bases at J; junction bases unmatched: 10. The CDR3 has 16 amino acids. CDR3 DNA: TGTGCCAGCAGCGCCCCGGGACAGGGTGGAACCGGGGAGCTGTTTTTT. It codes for CASSAPGQGGTGELFF.

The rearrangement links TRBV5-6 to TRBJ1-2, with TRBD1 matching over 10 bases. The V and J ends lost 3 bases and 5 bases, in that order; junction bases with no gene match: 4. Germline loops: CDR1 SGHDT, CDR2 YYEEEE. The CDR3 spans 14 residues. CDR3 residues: CASSWDRGRYGYTF. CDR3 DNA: TGTGCCAGCAGCTGGGACAGGGGAAGGTATGGCTACACCTTC.

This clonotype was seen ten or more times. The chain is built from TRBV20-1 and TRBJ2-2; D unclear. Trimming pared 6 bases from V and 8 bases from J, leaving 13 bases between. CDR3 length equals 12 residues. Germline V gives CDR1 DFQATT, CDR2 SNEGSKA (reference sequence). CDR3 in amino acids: CSADGPPGELFF. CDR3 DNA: TGCAGTGCGGATGGTCCACCAGGGGAGCTGTTTTTT.

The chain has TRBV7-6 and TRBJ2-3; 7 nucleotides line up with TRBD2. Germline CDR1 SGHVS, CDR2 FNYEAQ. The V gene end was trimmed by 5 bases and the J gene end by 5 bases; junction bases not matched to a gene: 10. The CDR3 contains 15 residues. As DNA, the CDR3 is TGTGCCAGCAGCATTAACGGGGGGTTACGAGATACGCAGTATTTT. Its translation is CASSINGGLRDTQYF.

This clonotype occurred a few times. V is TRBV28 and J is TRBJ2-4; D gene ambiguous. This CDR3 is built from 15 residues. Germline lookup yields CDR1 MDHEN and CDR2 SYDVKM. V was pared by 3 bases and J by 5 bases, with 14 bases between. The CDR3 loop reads CASSFGSGPQNIQYF. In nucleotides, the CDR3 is TGTGCCAGCAGTTTCGGGTCCGGGCCCCAAAACATTCAGTACTTC.

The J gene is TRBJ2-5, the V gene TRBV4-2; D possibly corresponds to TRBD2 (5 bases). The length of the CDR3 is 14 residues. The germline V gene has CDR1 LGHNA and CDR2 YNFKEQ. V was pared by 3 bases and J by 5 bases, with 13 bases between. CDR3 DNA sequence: TGTGCCAGCAGCCATGTCGGGGTCGGGGAGACCCAGTACTTC. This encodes CASSHVGVGETQYF.

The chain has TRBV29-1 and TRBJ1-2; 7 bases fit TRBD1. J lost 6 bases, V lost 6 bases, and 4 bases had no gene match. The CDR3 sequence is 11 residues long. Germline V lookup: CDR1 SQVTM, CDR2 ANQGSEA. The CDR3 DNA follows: TGCAGCGTGGCCGGACAGGATGGCTACACCTTC. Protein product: CSVAGQDGYTF.

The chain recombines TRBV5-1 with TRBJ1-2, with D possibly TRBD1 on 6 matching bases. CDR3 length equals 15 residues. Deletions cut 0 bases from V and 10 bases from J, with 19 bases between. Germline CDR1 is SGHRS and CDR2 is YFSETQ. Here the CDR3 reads CASSLAWGRVGFYTF. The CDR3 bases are TGCGCCAGCAGCTTGGCCTGGGGGCGCGTGGGATTCTACACCTTC.

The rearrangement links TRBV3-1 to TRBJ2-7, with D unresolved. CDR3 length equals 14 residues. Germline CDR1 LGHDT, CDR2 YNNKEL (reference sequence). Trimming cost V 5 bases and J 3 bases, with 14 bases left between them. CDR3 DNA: TGTGCCAGCAGCTTTTCACAAGGACGCTACGAGCAGTACTTC. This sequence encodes CASSFSQGRYEQYF.

CDR3 sequence: CASSQELGLGSYEQYF. As DNA, the CDR3 is TGCGCCAGCAGCCAAGAACTGGGACTGGGCTCCTACGAGCAGTACTTC. This rearrangement joins TRBV4-1 to TRBJ2-7; D may be TRBD2 (6 bases). Trimming removed 0 bases from V and 0 bases from J, with 12 bases in between. CDR1 MGHRA and CDR2 YSYEKL come from the germline V gene. The CDR3 is 16 amino acids.

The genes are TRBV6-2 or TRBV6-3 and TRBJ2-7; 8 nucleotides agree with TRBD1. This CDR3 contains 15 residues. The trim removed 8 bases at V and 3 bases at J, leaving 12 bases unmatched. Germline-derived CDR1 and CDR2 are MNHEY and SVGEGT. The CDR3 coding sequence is TGTGCCAGCCTCCAGGGGGCCGTCTCCTACTACGAGCAGTACTTC. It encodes CASLQGAVSYYEQYF.

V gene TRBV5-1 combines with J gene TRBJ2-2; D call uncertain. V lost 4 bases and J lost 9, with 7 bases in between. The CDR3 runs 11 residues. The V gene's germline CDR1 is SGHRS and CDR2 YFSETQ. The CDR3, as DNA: TGCGCCAGCAGCCCCGGCCGGGAGCTGTTTTTT. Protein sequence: CASSPGRELFF.

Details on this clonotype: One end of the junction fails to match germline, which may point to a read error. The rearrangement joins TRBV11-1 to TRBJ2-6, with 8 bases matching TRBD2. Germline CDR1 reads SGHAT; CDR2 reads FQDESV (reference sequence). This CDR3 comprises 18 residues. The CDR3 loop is CASSLAGDRRAGANVLTF. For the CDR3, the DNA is TGTGCCAGCAGCCTAGCGGGTGACAGGCGGGCTGGGGCCAACGTCCTGACTTTC.

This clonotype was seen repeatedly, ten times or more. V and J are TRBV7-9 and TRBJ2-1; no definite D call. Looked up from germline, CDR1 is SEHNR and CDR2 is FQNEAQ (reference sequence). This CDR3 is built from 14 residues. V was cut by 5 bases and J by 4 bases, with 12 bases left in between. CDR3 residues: CASSPESAYNEQFF. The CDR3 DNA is TGTGCCAGCAGCCCCGAGTCGGCTTACAATGAGCAGTTCTTC.